This T cell receptor (beta chain) was documented in a study of T cell repertoires in cytomegalovirus infection. The study, taken as a whole, reports: Clonotypes of TCR beta that were HLA-C-restricted and CMV-specific dominated the ex vivo response.

Using its own MiXCR run on the reads, TCRdb lists one record per CDR3 protein. The data contain fewer than 850,000 distinct CDR3 sequences, about 27% of them singletons. Germline CDR1 SGHRS, CDR2 YFSETQ. V shed 7 bases, J shed 5 bases, and the junction held 2 bases outside the gene matches. This CDR3 spans 13 amino acids. Many counts were recorded for this clonotype. As yet, its antigen is unknown. The TCR originated in a human donor in good health (CMV status not recorded). Some clones in this sample may be carry-over from other donors' samples. The chain uses TRBV5-1 and TRBJ1-4; 10 positions match TRBD1. The sequences come from cultured CD8+ T cells from PBMCs, collected from culture after CMV antigen stimulation. The CDR3: CASQGQGNEKLFF. Here the CDR3 DNA reads TGCGCCAGCCAGGGACAGGGGAATGAAAAACTGTTTTTT.